Detailed here is one T cell receptor beta chain. This entry belongs to a study of preoperative IRX-2 immunotherapy in early breast cancer. Sequencing used immunoSEQ multiplex PCR; TCRdb keeps in-frame clones, though not all of them. Seen here are approximately 5,100 clones, 55% to 80% observed once, and the top ten hold approximately 9.9%. The CDR3 extends over 16 amino acids. Trimming stripped 2 bases from V and 2 bases from J, with 13 bases between. CDR1 and CDR2 (germline): ENHRY, SYGVKD. Treatment of the sample: preoperative locoregional IRX-2 cytokine immunotherapy. Samples came from a phase Ib trial of preoperative locoregional IRX-2 cytokine immunotherapy.

This chain joins TRBV10-3 and TRBJ2-1; D may be TRBD2 (6 bases). The specimen was tumor tissue, collected before IRX-2 immunotherapy. The sequence came from a human donor with breast cancer. This CDR3 reads CAISEAAGGAYNEQFF. DNA for the CDR3: TGTGCCATCAGTGAGGCGGCCGGAGGGGCCTACAATGAGCAGTTCTTC.